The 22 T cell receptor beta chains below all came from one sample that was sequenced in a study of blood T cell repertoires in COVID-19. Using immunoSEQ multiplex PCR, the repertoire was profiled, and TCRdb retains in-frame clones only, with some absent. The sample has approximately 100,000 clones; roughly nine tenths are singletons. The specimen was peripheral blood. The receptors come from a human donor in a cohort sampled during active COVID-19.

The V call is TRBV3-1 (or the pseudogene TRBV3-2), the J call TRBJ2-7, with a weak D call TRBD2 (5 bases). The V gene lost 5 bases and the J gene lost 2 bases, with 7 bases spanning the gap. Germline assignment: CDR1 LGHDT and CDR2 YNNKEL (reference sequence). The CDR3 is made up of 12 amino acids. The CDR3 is CASSYGTYEQYF. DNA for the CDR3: TGTGCCAGCAGCTACGGGACCTACGAGCAGTACTTC.

The DNA for the CDR3 is TGTGCCAGTAGTGTGGGGAGCGCTACGCAGTATTTT. Protein: CASSVGSATQYF. The V call is TRBV19, the J call TRBJ2-3; tentatively, D is TRBD2 (5 bases). The V end was cut by 5 bases, the J end by 8 bases, with 11 bases between. Germline values: CDR1 LNHDA, CDR2 SQIVND (reference sequence). The CDR3 contains 12 residues. Variable domain in full (rest from reference TRBV19 and TRBJ2-3): DGGITQSPKYLFRKEGQNVTLSCEQNLNHDAMYWYRQDPGQGLRLIYYSQIVNDFQKGDIAEGYSVSREKKESFPLTVTSAQKNPTAFYLCASSVGSATQYFGPGTRLTVL.

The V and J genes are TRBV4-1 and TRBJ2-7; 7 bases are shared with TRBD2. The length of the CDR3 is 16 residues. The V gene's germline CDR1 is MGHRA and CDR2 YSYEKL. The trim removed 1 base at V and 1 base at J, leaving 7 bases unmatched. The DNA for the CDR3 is TGCGCCAGCAGCCAAGGTGGAGCGGGGCCTTCCTACGAGCAGTACTTC. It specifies CASSQGGAGPSYEQYF.

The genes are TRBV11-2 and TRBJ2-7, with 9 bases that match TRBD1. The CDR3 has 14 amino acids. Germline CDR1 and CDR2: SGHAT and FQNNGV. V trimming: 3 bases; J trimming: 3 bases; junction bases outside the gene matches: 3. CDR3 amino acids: CASSFRTGVYEQYF. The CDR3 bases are TGTGCCAGCAGCTTTAGGACAGGGGTCTACGAGCAGTACTTC.

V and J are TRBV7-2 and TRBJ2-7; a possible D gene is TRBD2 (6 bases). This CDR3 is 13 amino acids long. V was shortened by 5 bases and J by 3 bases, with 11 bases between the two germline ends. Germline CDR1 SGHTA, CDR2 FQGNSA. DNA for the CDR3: TGTGCCAGCAGCACCGGGACTTACTACGAGCAGTACTTC. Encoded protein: CASSTGTYYEQYF. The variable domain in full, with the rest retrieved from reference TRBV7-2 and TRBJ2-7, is GAGVSQSPSNKVTEKGKDVELRCDPISGHTALYWYRQSLGQGLEFLIYFQGNSAPDKSGLPSDRFSAERTGGSVSTLTIQRTQQEDSAVYLCASSTGTYYEQYFGPGTRLTVT.

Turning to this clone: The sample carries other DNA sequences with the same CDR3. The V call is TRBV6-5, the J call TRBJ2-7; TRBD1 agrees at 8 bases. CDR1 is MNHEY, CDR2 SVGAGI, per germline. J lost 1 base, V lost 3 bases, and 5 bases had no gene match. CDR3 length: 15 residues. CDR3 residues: CASSYSGTGSYEQYF. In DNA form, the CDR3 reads TGTGCCAGCAGTTATTCAGGGACAGGATCCTACGAGCAGTACTTC.

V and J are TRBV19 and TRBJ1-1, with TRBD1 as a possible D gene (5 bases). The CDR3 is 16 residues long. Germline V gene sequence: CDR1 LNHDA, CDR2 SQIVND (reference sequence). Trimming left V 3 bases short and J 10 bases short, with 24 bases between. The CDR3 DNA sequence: TGTGCCAGTAGTATCAATATACTCACAGGCCCGATCGGAGCTTTCTTT. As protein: CASSINILTGPIGAFF.

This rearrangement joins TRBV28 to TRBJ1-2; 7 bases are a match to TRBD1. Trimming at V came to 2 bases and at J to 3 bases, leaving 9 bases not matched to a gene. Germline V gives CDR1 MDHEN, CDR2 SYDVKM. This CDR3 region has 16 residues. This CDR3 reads CASSLRPRDSYYGYTF. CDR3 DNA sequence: TGTGCCAGCAGTTTACGGCCCCGGGACAGCTACTATGGCTACACCTTC.

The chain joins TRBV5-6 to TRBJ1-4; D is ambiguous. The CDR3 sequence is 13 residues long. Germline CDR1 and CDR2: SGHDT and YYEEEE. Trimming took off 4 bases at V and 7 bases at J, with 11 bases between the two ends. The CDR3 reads CASSRGVGEKLFF. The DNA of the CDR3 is TGTGCCAGCAGCCGGGGAGTAGGTGAAAAACTGTTTTTT.

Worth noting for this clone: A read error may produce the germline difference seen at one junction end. The CDR3 sequence is CASSQALPGIPGELFF. The CDR3, as DNA: TGTGCTAGCAGCCAGGCCCTCCCGGGGATTCCCGGGGAGCTGTTTTTT. The chain links TRBV7-7 to TRBJ2-2; a weak D match, TRBD2 (5 bases). This CDR3 is 16 amino acids long. Germline V gene sequence: CDR1 SSHAT, CDR2 FNYEAQ (reference sequence).

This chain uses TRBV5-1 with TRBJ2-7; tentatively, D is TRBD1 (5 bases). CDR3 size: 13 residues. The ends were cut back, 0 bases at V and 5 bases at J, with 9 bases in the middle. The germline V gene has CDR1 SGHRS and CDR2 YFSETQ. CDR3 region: CASSLEGLNEQYF. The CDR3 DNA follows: TGCGCCAGCAGCTTGGAGGGGTTGAACGAGCAGTACTTC.

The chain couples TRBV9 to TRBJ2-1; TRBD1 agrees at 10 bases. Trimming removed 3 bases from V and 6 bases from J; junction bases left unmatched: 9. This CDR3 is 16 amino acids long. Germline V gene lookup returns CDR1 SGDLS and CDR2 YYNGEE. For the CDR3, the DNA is TGTGCCAGCAGCGCCACCGGGACAGGGGCGACCAATGAGCAGTTCTTC. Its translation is CASSATGTGATNEQFF.

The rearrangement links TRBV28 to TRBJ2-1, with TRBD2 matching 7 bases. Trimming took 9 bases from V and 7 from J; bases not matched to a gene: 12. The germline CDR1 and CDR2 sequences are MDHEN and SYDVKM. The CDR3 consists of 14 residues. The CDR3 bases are TGTGCCAGTCTTTCTAGCGGAGGGGAAAATGAGCAGTTCTTC. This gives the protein CASLSSGGENEQFF. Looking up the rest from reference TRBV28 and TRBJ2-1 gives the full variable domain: DVKVTQSSRYLVKRTGEKVFLECVQDMDHENMFWYRQDPGLGLRLIYFSYDVKMKEKGDIPEGYSVSREKKERFSLILESASTNQTSMYLCASLSSGGENEQFFGPGTRLTVL.

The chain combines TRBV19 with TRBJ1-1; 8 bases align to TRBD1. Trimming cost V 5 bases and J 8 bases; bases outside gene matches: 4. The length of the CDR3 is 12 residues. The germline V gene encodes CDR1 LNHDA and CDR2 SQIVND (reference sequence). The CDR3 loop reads CASSRTGREAFF. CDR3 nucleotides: TGTGCCAGTAGTCGGACAGGGAGAGAAGCTTTCTTT.

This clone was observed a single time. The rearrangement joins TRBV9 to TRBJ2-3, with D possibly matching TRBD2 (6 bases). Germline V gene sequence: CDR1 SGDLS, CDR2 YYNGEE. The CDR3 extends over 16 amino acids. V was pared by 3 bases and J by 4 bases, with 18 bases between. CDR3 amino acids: CASSAQHGSAPDTQYF. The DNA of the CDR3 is TGTGCCAGCAGCGCGCAGCACGGGAGTGCGCCAGATACGCAGTATTTT.

CDR3 bases: TGTGCCAGCAGCCCAGAGACCGGGACAGGGTACACCGGGGAGCTGTTTTTT. Translation gives CASSPETGTGYTGELFF. The rearrangement uses TRBV11-3 and TRBJ2-2, with 9 bases identical to TRBD1. The CDR3 totals 17 residues. The V gene's germline CDR1 is SGHNT and CDR2 YENEEA. J lost 3 bases, V lost 5 bases, and 10 bases had no gene match.

The CDR3 reads CASSPTPVRNEQFF. In nucleotides, the CDR3 is TGTGCCAGTAGTCCGACCCCAGTCAGGAATGAGCAGTTCTTC. The chain links TRBV19 to TRBJ2-1; D gene uncertain. The CDR3 contains 14 residues. CDR1 is LNHDA, CDR2 SQIVND, per germline (reference sequence). V was pared by 5 bases and J by 7 bases, with 15 bases between.

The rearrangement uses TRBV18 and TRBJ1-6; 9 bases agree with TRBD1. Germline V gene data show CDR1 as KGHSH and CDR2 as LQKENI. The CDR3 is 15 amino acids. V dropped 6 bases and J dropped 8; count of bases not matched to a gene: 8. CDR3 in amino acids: CASSAGTGHDSPLHF. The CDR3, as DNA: TGTGCCAGCTCGGCCGGGACAGGGCACGATTCACCCCTCCACTTT.

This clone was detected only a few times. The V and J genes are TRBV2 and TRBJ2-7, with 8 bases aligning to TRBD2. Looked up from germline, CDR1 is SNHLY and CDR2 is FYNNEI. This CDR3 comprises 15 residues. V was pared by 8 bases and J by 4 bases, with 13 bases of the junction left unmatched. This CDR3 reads CASGPQAGVAYEQYF. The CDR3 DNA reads TGTGCCAGCGGCCCCCAAGCGGGAGTTGCATACGAGCAGTACTTC. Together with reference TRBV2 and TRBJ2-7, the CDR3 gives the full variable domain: EPEVTQTPSHQVTQMGQEVILRCVPISNHLYFYWYRQILGQKVEFLVSFYNNEISEKSEIFDDQFSVERPDGSNFTLKIRSTKLEDSAMYFCASGPQAGVAYEQYFGPGTRLTVT.

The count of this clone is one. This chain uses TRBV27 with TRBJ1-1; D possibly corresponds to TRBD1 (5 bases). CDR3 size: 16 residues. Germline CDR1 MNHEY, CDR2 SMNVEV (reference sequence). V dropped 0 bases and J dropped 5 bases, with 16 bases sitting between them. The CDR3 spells CASSLSGGGGFTEAFF. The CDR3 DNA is TGTGCCAGCAGTTTATCCGGGGGGGGAGGGTTTACTGAAGCTTTCTTT.

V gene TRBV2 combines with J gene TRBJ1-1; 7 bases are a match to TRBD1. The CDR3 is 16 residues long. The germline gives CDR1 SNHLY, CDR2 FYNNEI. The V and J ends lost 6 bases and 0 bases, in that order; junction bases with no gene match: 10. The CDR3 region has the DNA TGTGCCAGCAGGGTTTCGGGACAGCCGATGAACACTGAAGCTTTCTTT. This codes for CASRVSGQPMNTEAFF.

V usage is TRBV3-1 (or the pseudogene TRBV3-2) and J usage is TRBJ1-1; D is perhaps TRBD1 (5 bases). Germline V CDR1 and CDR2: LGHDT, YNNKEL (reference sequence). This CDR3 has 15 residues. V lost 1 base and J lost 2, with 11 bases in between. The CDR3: CASSQVLTANTEAFF. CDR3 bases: TGTGCCAGCAGCCAAGTTCTGACAGCCAACACTGAAGCTTTCTTT.